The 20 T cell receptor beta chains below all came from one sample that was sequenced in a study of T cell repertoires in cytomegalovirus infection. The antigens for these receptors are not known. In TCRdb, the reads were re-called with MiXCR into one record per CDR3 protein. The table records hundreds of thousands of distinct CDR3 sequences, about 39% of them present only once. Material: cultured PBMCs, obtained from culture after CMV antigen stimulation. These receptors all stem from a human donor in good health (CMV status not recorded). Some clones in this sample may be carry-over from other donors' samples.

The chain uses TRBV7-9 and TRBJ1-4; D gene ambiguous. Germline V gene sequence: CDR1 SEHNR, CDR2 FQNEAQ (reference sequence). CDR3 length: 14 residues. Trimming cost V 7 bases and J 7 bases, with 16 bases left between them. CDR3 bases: TGTGCCAGCACCACAAAGCAGGCCGCTGAAAAACTGTTTTTT. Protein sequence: CASTTKQAAEKLFF.

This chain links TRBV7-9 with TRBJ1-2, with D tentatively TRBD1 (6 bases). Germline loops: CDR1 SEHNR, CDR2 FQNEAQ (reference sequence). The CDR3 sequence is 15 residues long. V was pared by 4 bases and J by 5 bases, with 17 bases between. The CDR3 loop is CASSSVTGRWYGYTF. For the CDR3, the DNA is TGTGCCAGCAGCTCGGTGACAGGCCGGTGGTATGGCTACACCTTC.

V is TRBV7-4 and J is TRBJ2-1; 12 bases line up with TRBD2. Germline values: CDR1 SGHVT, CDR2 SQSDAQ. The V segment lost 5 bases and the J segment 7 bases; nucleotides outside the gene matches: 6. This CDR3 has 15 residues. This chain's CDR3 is CASSTTSGRNNEQFF. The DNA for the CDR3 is TGTGCCAGCAGCACGACTAGCGGGAGAAATAATGAGCAGTTCTTC.

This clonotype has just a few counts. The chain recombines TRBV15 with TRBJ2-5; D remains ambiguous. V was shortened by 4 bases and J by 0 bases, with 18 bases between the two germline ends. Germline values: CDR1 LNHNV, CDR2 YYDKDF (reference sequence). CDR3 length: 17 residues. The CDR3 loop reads CATSTYPADSYQETQYF. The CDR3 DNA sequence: TGTGCCACCAGCACTTACCCGGCTGACTCGTACCAAGAGACCCAGTACTTC.

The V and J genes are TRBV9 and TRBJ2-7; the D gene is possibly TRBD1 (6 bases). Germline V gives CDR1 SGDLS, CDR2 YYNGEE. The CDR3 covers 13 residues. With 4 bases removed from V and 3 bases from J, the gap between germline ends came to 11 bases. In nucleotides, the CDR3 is TGTGCCAGCAGCTCGGGACACGGCTACGAGCAGTACTTC. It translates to CASSSGHGYEQYF.

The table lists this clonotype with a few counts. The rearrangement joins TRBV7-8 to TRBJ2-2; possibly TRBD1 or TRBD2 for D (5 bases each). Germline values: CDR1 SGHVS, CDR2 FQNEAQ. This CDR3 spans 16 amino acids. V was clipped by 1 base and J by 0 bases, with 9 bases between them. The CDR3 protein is CASSLVPGPNTGELFF. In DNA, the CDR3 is TGTGCCAGCAGCTTAGTTCCGGGGCCGAACACCGGGGAGCTGTTTTTT. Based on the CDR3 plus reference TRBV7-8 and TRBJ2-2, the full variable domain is GAGVSQSPRYKVAKRGQDVALRCDPISGHVSLFWYQQALGQGPEFLTYFQNEAQLDKSGLPSDRFFAERPEGSVSTLKIQRTQQEDSAVYLCASSLVPGPNTGELFFGEGSRLTVL.

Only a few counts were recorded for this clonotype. This CDR3 is CASSLLAGVNNEQFF. In DNA form, the CDR3 reads TGTGCCAGCAGCTTACTAGCGGGAGTCAACAATGAGCAGTTCTTC. V is TRBV7-2 and J is TRBJ2-1; 10 bases are shared with TRBD2. CDR1 SGHTA and CDR2 FQGNSA come from the germline V gene. The CDR3 extends over 15 amino acids. The J segment lost 5 bases and the V segment lost 2 bases, leaving 3 bases of the junction unmatched.

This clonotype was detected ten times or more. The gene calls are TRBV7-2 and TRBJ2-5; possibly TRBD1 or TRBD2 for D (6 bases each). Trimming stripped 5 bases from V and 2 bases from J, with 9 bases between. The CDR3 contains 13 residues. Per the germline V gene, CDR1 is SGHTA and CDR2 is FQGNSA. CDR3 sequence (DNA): TGTGCCAGCAGCACGGGGGCGCAAGAGACCCAGTACTTC. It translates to CASSTGAQETQYF.

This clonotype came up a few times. The CDR3 region has the DNA TGTGCCAGCAGCTTAGCGAGGGTAGTTATTTATGAAAAACTGTTTTTT. It yields the protein CASSLARVVIYEKLFF. This chain connects TRBV7-8 to TRBJ1-4; no definite D call. Between the trimmed V and J ends, which lost 0 bases and 6 bases, there was a span of 14 bases. The germline V gene has CDR1 SGHVS and CDR2 FQNEAQ. The CDR3 consists of 16 residues.

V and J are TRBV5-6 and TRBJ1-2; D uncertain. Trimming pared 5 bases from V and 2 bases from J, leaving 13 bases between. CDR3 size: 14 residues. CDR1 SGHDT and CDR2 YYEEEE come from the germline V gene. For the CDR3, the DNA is TGTGCCAGCAGACCCGCGTTCAGGAACTATGGCTACACCTTC. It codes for CASRPAFRNYGYTF.

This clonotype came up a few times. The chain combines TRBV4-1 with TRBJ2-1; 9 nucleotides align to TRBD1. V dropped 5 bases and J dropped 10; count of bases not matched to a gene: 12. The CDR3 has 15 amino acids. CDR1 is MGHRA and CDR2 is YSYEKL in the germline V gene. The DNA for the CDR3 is TGCGCCAGCAGCTCCTATCCGGGACAGGGTGGCGAGCAGTTCTTC. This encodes CASSSYPGQGGEQFF.

The CDR3 loop reads CASSFSVYGYTF. In DNA form, the CDR3 reads TGTGCCAGCAGTTTTAGCGTCTATGGCTACACCTTC. The rearrangement joins TRBV12-3 or TRBV12-4 to TRBJ1-2; D unresolved. The CDR3 is 12 residues long. Deletions cut 3 bases from V and 4 bases from J, with 6 bases between.

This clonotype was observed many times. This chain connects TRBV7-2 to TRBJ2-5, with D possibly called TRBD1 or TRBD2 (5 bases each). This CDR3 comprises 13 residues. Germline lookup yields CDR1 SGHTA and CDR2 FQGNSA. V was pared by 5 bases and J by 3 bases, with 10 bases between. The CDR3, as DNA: TGTGCCAGCAGCATGGGGGTGGAAGAGACCCAGTACTTC. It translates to CASSMGVEETQYF.

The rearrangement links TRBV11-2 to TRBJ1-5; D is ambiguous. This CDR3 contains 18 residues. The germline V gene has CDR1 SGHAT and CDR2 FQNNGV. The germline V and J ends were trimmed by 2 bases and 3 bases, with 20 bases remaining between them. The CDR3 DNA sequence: TGTGCCAGCAGCTTATCCCGGGCCCAGGCGGCCATCAATCAGCCCCAGCATTTT. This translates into CASSLSRAQAAINQPQHF.

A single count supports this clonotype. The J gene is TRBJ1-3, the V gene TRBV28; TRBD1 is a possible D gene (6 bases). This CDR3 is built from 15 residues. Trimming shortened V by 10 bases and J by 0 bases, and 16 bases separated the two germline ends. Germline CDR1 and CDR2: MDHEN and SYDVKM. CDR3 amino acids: CATRDLGASGNTIYF. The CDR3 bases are TGTGCCACCAGGGACTTGGGGGCCTCTGGAAACACCATATATTTT.

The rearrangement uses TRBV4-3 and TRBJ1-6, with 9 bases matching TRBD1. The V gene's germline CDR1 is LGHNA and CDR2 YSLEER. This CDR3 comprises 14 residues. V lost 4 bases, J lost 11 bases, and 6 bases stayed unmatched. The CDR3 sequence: CASSRDRDMTPLHF. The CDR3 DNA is TGCGCCAGCAGCCGGGACAGGGATATGACACCCCTCCACTTT.

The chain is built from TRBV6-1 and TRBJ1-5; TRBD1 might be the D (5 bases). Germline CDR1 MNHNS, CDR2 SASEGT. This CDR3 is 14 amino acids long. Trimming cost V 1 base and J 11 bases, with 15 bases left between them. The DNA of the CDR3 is TGTGCCAGCAGTGAAGGAGTAGTGGGGGTTGCCCAGCATTTT. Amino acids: CASSEGVVGVAQHF.

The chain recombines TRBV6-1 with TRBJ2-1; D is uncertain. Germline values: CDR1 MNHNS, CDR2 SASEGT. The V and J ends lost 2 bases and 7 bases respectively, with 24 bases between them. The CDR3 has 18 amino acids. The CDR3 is CASSERQIWPQSPNEQFF. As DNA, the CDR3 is TGTGCCAGCAGTGAACGTCAAATCTGGCCCCAATCCCCAAATGAGCAGTTCTTC.

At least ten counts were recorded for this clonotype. The CDR3 nucleotides read TGTGCCAGCAGCCGTACTAATGAGCAGTTCTTC. Translated, it gives CASSRTNEQFF. The chain combines TRBV7-2 with TRBJ2-1, with D uncertain. CDR1 is SGHTA, CDR2 FQGNSA, per germline. The CDR3 sequence is 11 residues long. V was pared by 5 bases and J by 7 bases, with 6 bases between. Using reference TRBV7-2 and TRBJ2-1 for the parts outside the CDR3, the full variable domain is GAGVSQSPSNKVTEKGKDVELRCDPISGHTALYWYRQSLGQGLEFLIYFQGNSAPDKSGLPSDRFSAERTGGSVSTLTIQRTQQEDSAVYLCASSRTNEQFFGPGTRLTVL.

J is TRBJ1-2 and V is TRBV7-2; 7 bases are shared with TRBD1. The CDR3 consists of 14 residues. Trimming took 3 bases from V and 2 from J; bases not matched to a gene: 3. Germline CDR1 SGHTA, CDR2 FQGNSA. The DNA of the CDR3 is TGTGCCAGCAGCTTTCTACAGGGGAACTATGGCTACACCTTC. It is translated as CASSFLQGNYGYTF.